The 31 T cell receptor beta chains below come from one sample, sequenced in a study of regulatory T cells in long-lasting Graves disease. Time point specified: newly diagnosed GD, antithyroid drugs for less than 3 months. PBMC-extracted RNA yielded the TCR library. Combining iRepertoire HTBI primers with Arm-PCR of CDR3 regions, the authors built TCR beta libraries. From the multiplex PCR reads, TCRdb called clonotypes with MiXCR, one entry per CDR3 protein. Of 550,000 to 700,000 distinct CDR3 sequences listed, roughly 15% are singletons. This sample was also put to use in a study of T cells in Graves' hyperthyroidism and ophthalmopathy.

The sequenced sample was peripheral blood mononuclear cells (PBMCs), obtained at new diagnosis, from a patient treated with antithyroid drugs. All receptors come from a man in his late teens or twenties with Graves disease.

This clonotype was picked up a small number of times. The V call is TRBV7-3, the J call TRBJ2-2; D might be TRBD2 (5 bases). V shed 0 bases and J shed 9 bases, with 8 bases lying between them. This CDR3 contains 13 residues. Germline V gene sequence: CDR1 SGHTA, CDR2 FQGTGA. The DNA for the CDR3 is TGTGCCAGCAGCTTAACTTCCGGGAGGGAGCTGTTTTTT. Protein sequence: CASSLTSGRELFF.

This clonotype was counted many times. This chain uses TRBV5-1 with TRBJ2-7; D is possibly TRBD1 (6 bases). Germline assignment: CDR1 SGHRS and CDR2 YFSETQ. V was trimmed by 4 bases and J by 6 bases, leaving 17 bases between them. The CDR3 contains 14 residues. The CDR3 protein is CASSPGTKGGEQYF. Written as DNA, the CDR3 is TGCGCCAGCAGCCCCGGGACAAAAGGTGGCGAGCAGTACTTC. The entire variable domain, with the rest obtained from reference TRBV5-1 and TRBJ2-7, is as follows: KAGVTQTPRYLIKTRGQQVTLSCSPISGHRSVSWYQQTPGQGLQFLFEYFSETQRNKGNFPGRFSGRQFSNSRSEMNVSTLELGDSALYLCASSPGTKGGEQYFGPGTRLTVT.

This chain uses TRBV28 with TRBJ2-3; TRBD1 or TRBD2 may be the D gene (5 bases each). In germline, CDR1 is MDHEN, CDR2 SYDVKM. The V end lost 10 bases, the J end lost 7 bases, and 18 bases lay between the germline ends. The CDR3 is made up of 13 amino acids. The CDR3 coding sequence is TGTGCCACCCTTTCCCGGGGCAAAAATACGCAGTATTTT. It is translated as CATLSRGKNTQYF.

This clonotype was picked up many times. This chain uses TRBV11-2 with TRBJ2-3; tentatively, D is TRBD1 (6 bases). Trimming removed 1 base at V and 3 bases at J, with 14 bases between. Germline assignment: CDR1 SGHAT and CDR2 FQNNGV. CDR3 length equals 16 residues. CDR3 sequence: CASSLVGGSLTDTQYF. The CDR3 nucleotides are TGTGCCAGCAGCTTAGTAGGGGGTTCGTTGACAGATACGCAGTATTTT.

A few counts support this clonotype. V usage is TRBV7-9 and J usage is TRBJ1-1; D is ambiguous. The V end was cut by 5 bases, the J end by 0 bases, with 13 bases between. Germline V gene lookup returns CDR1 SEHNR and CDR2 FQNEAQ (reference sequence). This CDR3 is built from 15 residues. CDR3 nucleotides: TGTGCCAGCAGCCCGGCTACGATTATGAACACTGAAGCTTTCTTT. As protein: CASSPATIMNTEAFF.

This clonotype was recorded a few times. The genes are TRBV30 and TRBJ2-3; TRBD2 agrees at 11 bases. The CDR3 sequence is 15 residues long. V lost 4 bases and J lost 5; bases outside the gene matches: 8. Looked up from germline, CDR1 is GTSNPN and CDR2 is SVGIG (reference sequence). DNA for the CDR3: TGTGCCTGGACCGCACTAGCGGGAGTCAGAGATACGCAGTATTTT. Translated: CAWTALAGVRDTQYF. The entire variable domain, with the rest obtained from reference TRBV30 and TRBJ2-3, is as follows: SQTIHQWPATLVQPVGSPLSLECTVEGTSNPNLYWYRQAAGRGLQLLFYSVGIGQISSEVPQNLSASRPQDRQFILSSKKLLLSDSGFYLCAWTALAGVRDTQYFGPGTRLTVL.

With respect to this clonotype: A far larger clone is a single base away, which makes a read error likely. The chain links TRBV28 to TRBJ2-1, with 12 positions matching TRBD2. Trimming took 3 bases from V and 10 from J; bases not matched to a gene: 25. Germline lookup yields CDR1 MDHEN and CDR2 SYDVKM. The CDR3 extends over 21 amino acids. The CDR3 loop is CASSFGIWETSGSNWAYEQFF. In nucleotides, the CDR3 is TGTGCCAGCAGTTTTGGGATATGGGAGACTAGCGGGAGCAACTGGGCCTACGAGCAGTTCTTC.

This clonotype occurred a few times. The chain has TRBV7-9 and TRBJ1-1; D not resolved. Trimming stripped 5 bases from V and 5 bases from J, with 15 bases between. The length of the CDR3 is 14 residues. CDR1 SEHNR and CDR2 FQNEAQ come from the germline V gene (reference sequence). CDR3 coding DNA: TGTGCCAGCAGCCGTTTCACGGTTCGAACTGAAGCTTTCTTT. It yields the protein CASSRFTVRTEAFF.

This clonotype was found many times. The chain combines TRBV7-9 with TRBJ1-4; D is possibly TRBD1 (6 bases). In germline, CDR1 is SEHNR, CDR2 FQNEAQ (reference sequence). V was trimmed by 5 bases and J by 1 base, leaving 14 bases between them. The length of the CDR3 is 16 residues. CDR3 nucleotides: TGTGCCAGCAGCATATCCCTACAGGGAACTAATGAAAAACTGTTTTTT. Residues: CASSISLQGTNEKLFF.

The CDR3: CASSPGHYSNQPQHF. The CDR3 nucleotides read TGTGCCAGCAGCCCTGGACACTATAGCAATCAGCCCCAGCATTTT. This rearrangement joins TRBV7-8 to TRBJ1-5, with a weak D call TRBD1 (5 bases). This CDR3 has 15 residues. The V end lost 5 bases, the J end lost 0 bases, and 11 bases lay between the germline ends. Germline CDR1 and CDR2: SGHVS and FQNEAQ.

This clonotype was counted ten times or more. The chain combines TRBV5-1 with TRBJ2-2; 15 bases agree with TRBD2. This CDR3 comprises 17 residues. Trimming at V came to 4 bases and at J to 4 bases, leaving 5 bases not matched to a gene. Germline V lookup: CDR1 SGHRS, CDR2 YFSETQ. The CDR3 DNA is TGCGCCAGCAGCCCAGGGACTAGCGGGAGGACCACCGGGGAGCTGTTTTTT. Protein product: CASSPGTSGRTTGELFF. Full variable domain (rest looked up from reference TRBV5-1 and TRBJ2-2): KAGVTQTPRYLIKTRGQQVTLSCSPISGHRSVSWYQQTPGQGLQFLFEYFSETQRNKGNFPGRFSGRQFSNSRSEMNVSTLELGDSALYLCASSPGTSGRTTGELFFGEGSRLTVL.

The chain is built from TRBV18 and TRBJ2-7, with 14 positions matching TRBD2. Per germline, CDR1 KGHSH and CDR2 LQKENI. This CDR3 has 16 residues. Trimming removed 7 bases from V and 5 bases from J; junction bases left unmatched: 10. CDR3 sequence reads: CASLQTGLAGGDEQYF. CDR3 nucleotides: TGTGCCAGCTTACAAACCGGACTAGCGGGAGGAGACGAGCAGTACTTC. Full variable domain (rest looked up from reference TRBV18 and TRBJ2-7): NAGVMQNPRHLVRRRGQEARLRCSPMKGHSHVYWYRQLPEEGLKFMVYLQKENIIDESGMPKERFSAEFPKEGPSILRIQQVVRGDSAAYFCASLQTGLAGGDEQYFGPGTRLTVT.

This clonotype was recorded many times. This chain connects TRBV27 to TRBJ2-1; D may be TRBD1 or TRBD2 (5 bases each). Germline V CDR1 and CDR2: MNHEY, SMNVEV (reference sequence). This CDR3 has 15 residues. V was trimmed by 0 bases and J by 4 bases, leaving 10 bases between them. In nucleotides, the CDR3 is TGTGCCAGCAGTTTATCGGGACCCAGATACAATGAGCAGTTCTTC. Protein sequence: CASSLSGPRYNEQFF.

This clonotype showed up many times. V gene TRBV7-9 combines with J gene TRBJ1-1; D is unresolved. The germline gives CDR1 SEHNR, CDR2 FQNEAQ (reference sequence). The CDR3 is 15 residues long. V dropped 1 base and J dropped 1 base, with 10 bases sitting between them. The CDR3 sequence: CASSLVNSQNTEAFF. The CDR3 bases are TGTGCCAGCAGCTTAGTTAACAGCCAGAACACTGAAGCTTTCTTT.

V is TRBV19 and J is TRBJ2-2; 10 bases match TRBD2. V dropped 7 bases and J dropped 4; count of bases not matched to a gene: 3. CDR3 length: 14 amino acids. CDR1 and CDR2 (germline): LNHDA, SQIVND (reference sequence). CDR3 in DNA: TGTGCCAGTAAGCGGGAGGGGGTCACCGGGGAGCTGTTTTTT. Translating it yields CASKREGVTGELFF. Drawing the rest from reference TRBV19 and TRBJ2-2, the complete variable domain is DGGITQSPKYLFRKEGQNVTLSCEQNLNHDAMYWYRQDPGQGLRLIYYSQIVNDFQKGDIAEGYSVSREKKESFPLTVTSAQKNPTAFYLCASKREGVTGELFFGEGSRLTVL.

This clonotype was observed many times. The chain's CDR3 is CASSLMGRVNNEQFF. DNA of the CDR3: TGTGCCAGCAGTTTAATGGGGAGGGTTAACAATGAGCAGTTCTTC. The chain links TRBV28 to TRBJ2-1; 7 bases are shared with TRBD2. Losses at the gene ends were 2 bases for V and 5 bases for J; bases not matched to a gene: 6. Germline V CDR1 and CDR2: MDHEN, SYDVKM. There are 15 residues in the CDR3.

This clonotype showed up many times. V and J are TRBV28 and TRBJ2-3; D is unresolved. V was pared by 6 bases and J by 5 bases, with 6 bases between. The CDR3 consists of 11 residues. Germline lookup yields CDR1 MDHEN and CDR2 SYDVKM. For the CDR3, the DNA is TGTGCCAGCAGCTTTATAGATACGCAGTATTTT. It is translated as CASSFIDTQYF.

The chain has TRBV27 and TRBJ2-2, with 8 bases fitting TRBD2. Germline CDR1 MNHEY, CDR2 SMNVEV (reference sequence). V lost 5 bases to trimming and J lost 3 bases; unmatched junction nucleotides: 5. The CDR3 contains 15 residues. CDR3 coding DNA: TGTGCCAGCAGTCCAAGCGGGGGATACACCGGGGAGCTGTTTTTT. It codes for CASSPSGGYTGELFF.

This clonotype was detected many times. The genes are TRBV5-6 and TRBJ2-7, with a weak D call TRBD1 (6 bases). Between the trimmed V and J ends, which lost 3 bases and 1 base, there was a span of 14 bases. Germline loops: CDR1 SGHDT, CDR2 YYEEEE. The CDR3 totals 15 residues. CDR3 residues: CASSYIQGFSYEQYF. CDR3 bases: TGTGCCAGCAGCTACATTCAGGGGTTTTCCTACGAGCAGTACTTC.

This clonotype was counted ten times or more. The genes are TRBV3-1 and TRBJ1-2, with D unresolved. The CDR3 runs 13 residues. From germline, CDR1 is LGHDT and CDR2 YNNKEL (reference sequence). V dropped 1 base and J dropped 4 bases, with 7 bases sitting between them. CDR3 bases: TGTGCCAGCAGCCAAGGGCAGCGCTATGGCTACACCTTC. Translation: CASSQGQRYGYTF.

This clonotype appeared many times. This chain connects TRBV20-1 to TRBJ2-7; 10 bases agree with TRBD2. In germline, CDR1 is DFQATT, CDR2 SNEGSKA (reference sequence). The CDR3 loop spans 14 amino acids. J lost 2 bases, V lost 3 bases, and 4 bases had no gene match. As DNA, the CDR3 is TGCAGTGCTAGCGGACTAGCGGTAACCTACGAGCAGTACTTC. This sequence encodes CSASGLAVTYEQYF.

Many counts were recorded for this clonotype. CDR3 loop: CASSSPAHSYSGNTIYF. The CDR3 DNA reads TGTGCCAGCAGTTCCCCAGCCCACAGCTACTCTGGAAACACCATATATTTT. The chain is built from TRBV28 and TRBJ1-3; D gene unclear. Trimming cost V 4 bases and J 0 bases, with 16 bases left between them. The CDR3 contains 17 residues. Germline CDR1 MDHEN, CDR2 SYDVKM.

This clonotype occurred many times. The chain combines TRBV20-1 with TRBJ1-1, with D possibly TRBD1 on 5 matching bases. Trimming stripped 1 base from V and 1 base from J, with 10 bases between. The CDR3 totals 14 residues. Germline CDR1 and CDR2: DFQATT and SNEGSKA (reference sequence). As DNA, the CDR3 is TGCAGTGCTAGAGCGGGCGGGGGGAACACTGAAGCTTTCTTT. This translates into CSARAGGGNTEAFF.

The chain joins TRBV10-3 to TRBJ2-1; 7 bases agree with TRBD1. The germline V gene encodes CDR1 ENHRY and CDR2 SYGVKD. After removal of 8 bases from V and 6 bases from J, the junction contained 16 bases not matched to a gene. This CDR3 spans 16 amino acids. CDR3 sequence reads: CAIQGGANIGPNEQFF. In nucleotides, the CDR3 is TGTGCCATCCAAGGGGGCGCAAATATTGGTCCCAATGAGCAGTTCTTC.

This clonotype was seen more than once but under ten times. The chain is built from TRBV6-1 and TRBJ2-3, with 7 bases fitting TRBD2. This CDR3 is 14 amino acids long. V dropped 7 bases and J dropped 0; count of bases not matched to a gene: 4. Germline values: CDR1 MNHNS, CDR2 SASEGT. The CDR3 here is CASKPGLSTDTQYF. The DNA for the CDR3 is TGTGCCAGCAAACCGGGACTAAGCACAGATACGCAGTATTTT.

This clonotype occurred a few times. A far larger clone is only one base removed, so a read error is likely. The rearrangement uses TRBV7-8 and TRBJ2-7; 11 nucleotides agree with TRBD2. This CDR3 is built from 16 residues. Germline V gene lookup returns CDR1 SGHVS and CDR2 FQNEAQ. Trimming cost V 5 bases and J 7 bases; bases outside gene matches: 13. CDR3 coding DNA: TGTGCCAGCAGCCCGGGGACTAGCGGACCCTACAATGAGCAGTACTTC. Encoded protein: CASSPGTSGPYNEQYF. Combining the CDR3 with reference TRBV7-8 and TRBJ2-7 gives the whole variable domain GAGVSQSPRYKVAKRGQDVALRCDPISGHVSLFWYQQALGQGPEFLTYFQNEAQLDKSGLPSDRFFAERPEGSVSTLKIQRTQQEDSAVYLCASSPGTSGPYNEQYFGPGTRLTVT.

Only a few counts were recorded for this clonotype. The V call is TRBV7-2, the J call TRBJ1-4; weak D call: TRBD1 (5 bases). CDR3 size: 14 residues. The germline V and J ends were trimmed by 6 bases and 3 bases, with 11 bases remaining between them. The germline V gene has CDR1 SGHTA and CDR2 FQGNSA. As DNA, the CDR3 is TGTGCCAGCAGGTCTAGACAGTCTAATGAAAAACTGTTTTTT. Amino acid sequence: CASRSRQSNEKLFF.

In nucleotides, the CDR3 is TGTGCCAGCAGCTTAGGAGGGACAGGGGGAGAGACCCAGTACTTC. It encodes CASSLGGTGGETQYF. This rearrangement joins TRBV7-9 to TRBJ2-5, with TRBD1 matching 11 bases. Germline-derived CDR1 and CDR2 are SEHNR and FQNEAQ (reference sequence). V lost 1 base, J lost 4 bases, and 2 bases stayed unmatched. This CDR3 spans 15 amino acids.

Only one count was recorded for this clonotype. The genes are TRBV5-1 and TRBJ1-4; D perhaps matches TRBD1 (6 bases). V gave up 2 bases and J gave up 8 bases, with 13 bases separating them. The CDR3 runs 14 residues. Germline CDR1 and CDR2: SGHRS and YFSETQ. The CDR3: CASSFQGSEEKLFF. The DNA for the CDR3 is TGCGCCAGCAGCTTCCAGGGGTCGGAGGAAAAACTGTTTTTT.

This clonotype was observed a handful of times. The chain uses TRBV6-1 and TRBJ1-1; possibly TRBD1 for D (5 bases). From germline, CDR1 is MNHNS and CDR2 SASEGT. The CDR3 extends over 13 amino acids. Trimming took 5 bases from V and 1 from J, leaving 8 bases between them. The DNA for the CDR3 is TGTGCCAGCAGTCAGGGTACGAACACTGAAGCTTTCTTT. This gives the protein CASSQGTNTEAFF.

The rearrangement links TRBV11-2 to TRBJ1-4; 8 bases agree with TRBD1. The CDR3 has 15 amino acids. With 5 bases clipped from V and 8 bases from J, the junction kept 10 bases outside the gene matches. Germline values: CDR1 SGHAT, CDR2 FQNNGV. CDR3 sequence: CASSDRRGLGEKLFF. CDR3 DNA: TGTGCCAGCAGCGACCGCAGGGGGCTCGGCGAAAAACTGTTTTTT.